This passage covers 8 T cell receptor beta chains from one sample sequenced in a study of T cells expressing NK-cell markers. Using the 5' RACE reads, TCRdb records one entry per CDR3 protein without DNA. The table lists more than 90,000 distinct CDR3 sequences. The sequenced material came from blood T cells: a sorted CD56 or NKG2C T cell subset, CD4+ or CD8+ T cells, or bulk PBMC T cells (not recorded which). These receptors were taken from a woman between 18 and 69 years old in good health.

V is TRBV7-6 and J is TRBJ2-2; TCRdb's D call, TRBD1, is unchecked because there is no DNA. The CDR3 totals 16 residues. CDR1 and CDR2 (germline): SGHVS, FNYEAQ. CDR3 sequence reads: CASSFLGGTNTGELFF. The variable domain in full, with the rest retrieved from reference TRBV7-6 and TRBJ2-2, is GAGVSQSPRYKVTKRGQDVALRCDPISGHVSLYWYRQALGQGPEFLTYFNYEAQQDKSGLPNDRFSAERPEGSISTLTIQRTEQRDSAMYRCASSFLGGTNTGELFFGEGSRLTVL.

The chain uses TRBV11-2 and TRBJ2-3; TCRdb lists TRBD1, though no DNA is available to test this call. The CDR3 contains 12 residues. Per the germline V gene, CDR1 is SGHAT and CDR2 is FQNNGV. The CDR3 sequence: CASSPLGDTQYF. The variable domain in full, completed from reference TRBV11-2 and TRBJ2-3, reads EAGVAQSPRYKIIEKRQSVAFWCNPISGHATLYWYQQILGQGPKLLIQFQNNGVVDDSQLPKDRFSAERLKGVDSTLKIQPAKLEDSAVYLCASSPLGDTQYFGPGTRLTVL.

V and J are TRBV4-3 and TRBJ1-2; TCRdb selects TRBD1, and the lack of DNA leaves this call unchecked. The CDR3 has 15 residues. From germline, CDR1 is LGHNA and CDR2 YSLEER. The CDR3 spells CASSPRAGDSNGYTF.

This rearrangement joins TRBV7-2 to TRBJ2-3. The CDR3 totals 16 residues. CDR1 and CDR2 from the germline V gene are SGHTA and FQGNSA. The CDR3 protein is CASSSSVHPSTDTQYF. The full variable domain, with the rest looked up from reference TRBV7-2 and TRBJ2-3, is GAGVSQSPSNKVTEKGKDVELRCDPISGHTALYWYRQSLGQGLEFLIYFQGNSAPDKSGLPSDRFSAERTGGSVSTLTIQRTQQEDSAVYLCASSSSVHPSTDTQYFGPGTRLTVL.

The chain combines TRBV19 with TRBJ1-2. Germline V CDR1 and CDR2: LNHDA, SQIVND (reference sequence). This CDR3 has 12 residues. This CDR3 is CASTSLGYGYTF.

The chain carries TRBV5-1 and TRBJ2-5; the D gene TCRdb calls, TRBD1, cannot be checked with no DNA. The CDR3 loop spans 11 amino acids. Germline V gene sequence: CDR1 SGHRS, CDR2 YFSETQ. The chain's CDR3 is CASQGEETQYF. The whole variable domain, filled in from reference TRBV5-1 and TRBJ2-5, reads KAGVTQTPRYLIKTRGQQVTLSCSPISGHRSVSWYQQTPGQGLQFLFEYFSETQRNKGNFPGRFSGRQFSNSRSEMNVSTLELGDSALYLCASQGEETQYFGPGTRLLVL.

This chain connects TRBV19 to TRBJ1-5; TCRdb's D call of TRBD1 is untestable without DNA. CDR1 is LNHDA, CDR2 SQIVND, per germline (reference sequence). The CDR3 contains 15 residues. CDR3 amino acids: CASSIDPADNQPQHF.

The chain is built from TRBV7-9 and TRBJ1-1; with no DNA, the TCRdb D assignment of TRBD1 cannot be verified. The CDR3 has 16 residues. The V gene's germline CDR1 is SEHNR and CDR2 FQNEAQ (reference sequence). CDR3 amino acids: CASSDSRRGAGAEAFF. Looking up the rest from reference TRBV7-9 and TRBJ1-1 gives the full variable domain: DTGVSQNPRHKITKRGQNVTFRCDPISEHNRLYWYRQTLGQGPEFLTYFQNEAQLEKSRLLSDRFSAERPKGSFSTLEIQRTEQGDSAMYLCASSDSRRGAGAEAFFGQGTRLTVV.